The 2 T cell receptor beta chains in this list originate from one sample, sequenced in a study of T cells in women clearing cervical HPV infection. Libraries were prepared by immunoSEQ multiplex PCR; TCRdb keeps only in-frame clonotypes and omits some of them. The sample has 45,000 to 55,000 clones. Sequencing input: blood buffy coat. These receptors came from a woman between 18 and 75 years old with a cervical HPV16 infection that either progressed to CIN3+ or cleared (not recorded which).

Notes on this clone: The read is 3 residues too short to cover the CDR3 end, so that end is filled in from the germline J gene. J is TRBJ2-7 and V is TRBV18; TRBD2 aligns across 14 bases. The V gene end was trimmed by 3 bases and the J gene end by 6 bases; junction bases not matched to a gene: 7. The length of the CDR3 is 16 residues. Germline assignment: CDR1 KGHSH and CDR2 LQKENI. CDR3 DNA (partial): TGTGCCAGCTCACCGATAGGACTAGCGGGGGGTAGCGAG. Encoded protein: CASSPIGLAGGSE. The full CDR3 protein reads CASSPIGLAGGSEQYF. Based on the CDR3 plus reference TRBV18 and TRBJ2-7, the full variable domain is NAGVMQNPRHLVRRRGQEARLRCSPMKGHSHVYWYRQLPEEGLKFMVYLQKENIIDESGMPKERFSAEFPKEGPSILRIQQVVRGDSAAYFCASSPIGLAGGSEQYFGPGTRLTVT.

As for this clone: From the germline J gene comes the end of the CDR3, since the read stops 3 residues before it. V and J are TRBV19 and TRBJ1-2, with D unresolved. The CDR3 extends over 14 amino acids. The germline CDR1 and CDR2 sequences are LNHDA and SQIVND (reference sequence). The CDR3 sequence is CASSIWPNSYDYTF. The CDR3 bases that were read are TGTGCCAGTAGTATATGGCCTAACAGCTACGAC.